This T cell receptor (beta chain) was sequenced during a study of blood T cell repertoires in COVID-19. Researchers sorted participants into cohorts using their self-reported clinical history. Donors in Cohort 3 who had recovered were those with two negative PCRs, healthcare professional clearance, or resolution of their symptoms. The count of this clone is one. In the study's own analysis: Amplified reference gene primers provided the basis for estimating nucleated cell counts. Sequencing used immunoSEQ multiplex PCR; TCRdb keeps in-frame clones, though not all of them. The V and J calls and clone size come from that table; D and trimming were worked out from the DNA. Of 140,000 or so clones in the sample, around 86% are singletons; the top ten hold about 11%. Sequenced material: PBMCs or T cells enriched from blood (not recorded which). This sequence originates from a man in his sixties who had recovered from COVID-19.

As DNA, the CDR3 is TGCGCCAGCAGTCTAGAGATGGAGACCCAGTACTTC. This gives the protein CASSLEMETQYF. The genes are TRBV10-2 and TRBJ2-5; the D is unclear. V shed 5 bases and J shed 5 bases, with 9 bases lying between them. The CDR3 sequence is 12 residues long. Germline lookup yields CDR1 WSHSY and CDR2 SAAADI.